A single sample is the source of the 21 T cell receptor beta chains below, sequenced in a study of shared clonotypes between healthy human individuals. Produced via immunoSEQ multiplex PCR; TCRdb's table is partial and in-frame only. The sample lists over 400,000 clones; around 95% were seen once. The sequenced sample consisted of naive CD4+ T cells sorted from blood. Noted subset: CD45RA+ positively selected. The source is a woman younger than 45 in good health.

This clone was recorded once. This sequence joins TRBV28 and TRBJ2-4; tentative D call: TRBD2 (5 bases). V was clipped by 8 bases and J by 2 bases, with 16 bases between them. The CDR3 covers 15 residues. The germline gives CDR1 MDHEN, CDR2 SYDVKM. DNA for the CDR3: TGTGCCAGCGGCTACCGCGGACTGACCAAAAACATTCAGTACTTC. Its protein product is CASGYRGLTKNIQYF.

CDR3 amino acids: CASSHPSGSTDTQYF. The DNA for the CDR3 is TGTGCCAGCAGCCACCCTAGCGGTAGCACAGATACGCAGTATTTT. V usage is TRBV7-2 and J usage is TRBJ2-3; TRBD2 matches 7 bases. Germline V gene sequence: CDR1 SGHTA, CDR2 FQGNSA. The length of the CDR3 is 15 residues. Trimming removed 5 bases from V and 0 bases from J; junction bases left unmatched: 5.

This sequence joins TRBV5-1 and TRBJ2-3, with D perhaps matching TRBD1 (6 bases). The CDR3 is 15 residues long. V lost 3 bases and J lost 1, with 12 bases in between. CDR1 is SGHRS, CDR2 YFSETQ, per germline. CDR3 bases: TGCGCCAGCAGCTCGCAGGGGACGGGCACAGATACGCAGTATTTT. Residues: CASSSQGTGTDTQYF.

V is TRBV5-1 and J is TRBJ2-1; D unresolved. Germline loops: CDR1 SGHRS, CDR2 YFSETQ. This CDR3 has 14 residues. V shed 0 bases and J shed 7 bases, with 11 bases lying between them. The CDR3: CASSLAFDLNEQFF. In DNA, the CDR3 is TGCGCCAGCAGCTTGGCCTTTGATCTTAATGAGCAGTTCTTC.

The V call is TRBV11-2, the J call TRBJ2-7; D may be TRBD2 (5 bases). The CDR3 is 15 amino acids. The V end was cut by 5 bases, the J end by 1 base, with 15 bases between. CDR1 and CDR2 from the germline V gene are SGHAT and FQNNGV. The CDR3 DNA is TGTGCCAGCAGCAGATCGACTACCCGTTCCTACGAGCAGTACTTC. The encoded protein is CASSRSTTRSYEQYF. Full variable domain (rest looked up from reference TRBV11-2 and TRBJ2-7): EAGVAQSPRYKIIEKRQSVAFWCNPISGHATLYWYQQILGQGPKLLIQFQNNGVVDDSQLPKDRFSAERLKGVDSTLKIQPAKLEDSAVYLCASSRSTTRSYEQYFGPGTRLTVT.

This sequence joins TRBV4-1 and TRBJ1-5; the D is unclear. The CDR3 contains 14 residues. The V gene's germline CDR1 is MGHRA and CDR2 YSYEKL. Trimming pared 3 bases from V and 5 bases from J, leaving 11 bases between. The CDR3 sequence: CASSQRTDYQPQHF. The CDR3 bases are TGCGCCAGCAGCCAGCGTACAGACTATCAGCCCCAGCATTTT.

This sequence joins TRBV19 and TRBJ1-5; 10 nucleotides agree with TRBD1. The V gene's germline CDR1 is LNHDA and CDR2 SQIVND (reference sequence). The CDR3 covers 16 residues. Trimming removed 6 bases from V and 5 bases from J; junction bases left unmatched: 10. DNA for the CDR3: TGTGCCAGTAGCCAGACAGGGGGCGAAAACTATCAGCCCCAGCATTTT. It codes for CASSQTGGENYQPQHF.

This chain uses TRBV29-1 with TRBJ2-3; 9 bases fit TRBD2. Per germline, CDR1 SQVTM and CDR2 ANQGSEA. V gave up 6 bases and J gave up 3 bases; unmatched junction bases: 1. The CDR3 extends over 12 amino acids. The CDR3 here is CSVRGGTDTQYF. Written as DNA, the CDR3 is TGCAGCGTGCGGGGGGGGACAGATACGCAGTATTTT.

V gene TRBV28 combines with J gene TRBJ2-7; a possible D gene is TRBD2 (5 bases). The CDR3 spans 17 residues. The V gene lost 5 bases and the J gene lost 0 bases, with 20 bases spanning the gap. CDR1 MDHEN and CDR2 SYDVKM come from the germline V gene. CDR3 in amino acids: CASSQPFGSASSYEQYF. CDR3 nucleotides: TGTGCCAGCAGTCAACCCTTTGGTAGCGCGAGCTCCTACGAGCAGTACTTC.

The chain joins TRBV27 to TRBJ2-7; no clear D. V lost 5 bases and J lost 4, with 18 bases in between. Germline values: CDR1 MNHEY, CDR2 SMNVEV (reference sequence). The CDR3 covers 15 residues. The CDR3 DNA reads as TGTGCCAGCAGTGGTCGGCAGGTGGGCATTTACGAGCAGTACTTC. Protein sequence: CASSGRQVGIYEQYF.

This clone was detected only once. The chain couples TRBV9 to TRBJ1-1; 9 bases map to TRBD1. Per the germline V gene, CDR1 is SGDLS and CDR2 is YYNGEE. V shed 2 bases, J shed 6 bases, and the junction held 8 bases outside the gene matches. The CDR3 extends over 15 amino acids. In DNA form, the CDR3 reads TGTGCCAGCAGCGTTCAGGGACAGGGATTCGCTGAAGCTTTCTTT. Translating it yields CASSVQGQGFAEAFF. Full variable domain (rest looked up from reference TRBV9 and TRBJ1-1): DSGVTQTPKHLITATGQRVTLRCSPRSGDLSVYWYQQSLDQGLQFLIQYYNGEERAKGNILERFSAQQFPDLHSELNLSSLELGDSALYFCASSVQGQGFAEAFFGQGTRLTVV.

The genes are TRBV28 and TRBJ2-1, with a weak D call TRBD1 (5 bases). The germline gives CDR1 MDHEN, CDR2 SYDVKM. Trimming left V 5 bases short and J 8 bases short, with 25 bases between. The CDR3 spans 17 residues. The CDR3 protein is CASSIFHSTLKGDEQFF. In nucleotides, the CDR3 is TGTGCCAGCAGTATCTTCCATTCTACCCTCAAAGGGGATGAGCAGTTCTTC.

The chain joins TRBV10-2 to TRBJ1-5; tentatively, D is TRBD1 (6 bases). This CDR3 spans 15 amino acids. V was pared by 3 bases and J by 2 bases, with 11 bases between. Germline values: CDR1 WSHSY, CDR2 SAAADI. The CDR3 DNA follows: TGCGCCAGCAGTGAATTCCGGGGGCGCAATCAGCCCCAGCATTTT. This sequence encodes CASSEFRGRNQPQHF.

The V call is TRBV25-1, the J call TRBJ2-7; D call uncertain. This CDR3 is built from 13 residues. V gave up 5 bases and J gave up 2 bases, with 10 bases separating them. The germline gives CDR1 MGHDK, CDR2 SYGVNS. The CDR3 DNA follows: TGTGCCAGCAGTCCACGACGGACCTACGAGCAGTACTTC. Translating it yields CASSPRRTYEQYF.

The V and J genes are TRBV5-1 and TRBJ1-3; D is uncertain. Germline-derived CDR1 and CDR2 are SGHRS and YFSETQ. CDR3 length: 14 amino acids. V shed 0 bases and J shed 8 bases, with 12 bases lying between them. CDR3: CASSLETRRDTIYF. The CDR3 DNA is TGCGCCAGCAGCTTGGAGACCCGGAGGGACACCATATATTTT.

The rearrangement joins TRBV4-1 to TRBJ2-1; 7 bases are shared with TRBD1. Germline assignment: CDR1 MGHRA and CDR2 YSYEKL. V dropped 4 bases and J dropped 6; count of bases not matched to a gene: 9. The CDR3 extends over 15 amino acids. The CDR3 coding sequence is TGCGCCAGCAGCCGACAGGGACAGCTGGGCAATGAGCAGTTCTTC. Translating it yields CASSRQGQLGNEQFF.

The CDR3 nucleotides read TGCGCCAGCAGGAGAGGAGGCGGCACTGAAGCTTTCTTT. Translating it yields CASRRGGGTEAFF. The chain carries TRBV10-2 and TRBJ1-1, with D unclear. The CDR3 consists of 13 residues. CDR1 and CDR2 from the germline V gene are WSHSY and SAAADI. The V and J ends lost 6 bases and 4 bases respectively, with 12 bases between them.

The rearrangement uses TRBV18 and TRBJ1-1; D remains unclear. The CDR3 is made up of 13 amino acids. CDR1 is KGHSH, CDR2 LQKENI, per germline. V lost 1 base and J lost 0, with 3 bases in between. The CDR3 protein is CASSPRMNTEAFF. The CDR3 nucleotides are TGTGCCAGCTCACCACGGATGAACACTGAAGCTTTCTTT.

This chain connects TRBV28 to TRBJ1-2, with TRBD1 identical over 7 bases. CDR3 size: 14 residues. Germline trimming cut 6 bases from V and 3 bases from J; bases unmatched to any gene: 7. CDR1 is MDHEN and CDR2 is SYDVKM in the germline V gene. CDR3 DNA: TGTGCCAGCAGCGACAGGGCGCCCCACTATGGCTACACCTTC. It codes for CASSDRAPHYGYTF.

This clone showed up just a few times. CDR3 sequence (DNA): TGTGCCAGCAGTGAATGGAGAAATTACGAGCAGTACTTC. As protein: CASSEWRNYEQYF. The chain is built from TRBV2 and TRBJ2-7, with no clear D. Trimming cost V 2 bases and J 4 bases, with 9 bases left between them. Germline V lookup: CDR1 SNHLY, CDR2 FYNNEI. The length of the CDR3 is 13 residues.

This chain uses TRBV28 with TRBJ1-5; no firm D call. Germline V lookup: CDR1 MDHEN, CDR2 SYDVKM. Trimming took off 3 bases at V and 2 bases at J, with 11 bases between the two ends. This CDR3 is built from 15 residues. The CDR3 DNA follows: TGTGCCAGCAGTTTCGGACTGATCGGCAATCAGCCCCAGCATTTT. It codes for CASSFGLIGNQPQHF.